The sequence of this T cell receptor beta chain was determined in a study of T cell repertoires in cytomegalovirus infection. About the study: Peptides in the study included HLA-C-restricted and HLA-B-restricted CMV epitopes. Based on public TCR beta signatures, there were indications of CMV infection and of a matching HLA type.

This clonotype has a handful of counts. Its antigen is still unknown. The junction shows a germline mismatch at one end, possibly a read error. Germline V gene sequence: CDR1 MNHEY, CDR2 SMNVEV (reference sequence). This CDR3 has 18 residues. Findings of the study overall: Identification of carriers of CMV plus the relevant HLA was achieved through cumulative public TCR beta family frequency. CMV-specific HLA-C-restricted TCR beta clonotypes dominated the ex vivo response.

TCRdb reanalysed the reads using MiXCR and keeps one entry per CDR3 protein. The sample lists tens of thousands of distinct CDR3 sequences; 20% were seen once. This chain joins TRBV27 and TRBJ2-3; 15 bases line up with TRBD2. The source is a human donor in good health (CMV status not recorded). Some clones in this sample may be carry-over from other donors' samples. Sequencing was performed on CD8+ T cells from cultured PBMCs, taken from culture after CMV antigen stimulation. The CDR3 sequence is CASSPGTSGGPFTDTQYF. CDR3 in DNA: TGTGCCAGCAGCCCTGGGACTAGCGGGGGGCCATTCACAGATACGCAGTATTTC.